This TCR beta chain appears in the sequencing data of a study of cytomegalovirus exposure and HLA in healthy donors. General study findings and limits: Later examination showed HLA-associated TCR beta chains had greater clonal expansion than equally common others.

Germline V lookup: CDR1 MNHEY, CDR2 SVGAGI. Trimming removed 2 bases at V and 4 bases at J, with 9 bases between. CDR3 length: 14 amino acids. A multiplex PCR was run with 60 Vbeta primers and 13 Jbeta primers. Authors' processing steps: It was a later analysis that counted 83 million or so unique TCR beta chains, of which roughly 10 million were shared. TCRdb's table, derived via immunoSEQ multiplex PCR, lists solely in-frame clones and lacks some. The D gene and trimming were derived from the DNA, and the V and J assignments and clone size from that table. The sample holds 200,000 to 250,000 clones, roughly 89% seen once. With respect to this clone: Its target is not known.

The clonotype comes from a young woman in good health and CMV-seronegative. The sequenced sample was PBMCs. The chain couples TRBV6-5 to TRBJ2-1, with D tentatively TRBD1 (6 bases). The CDR3 here is CASSYGRGYNEQFF. CDR3 bases: TGTGCCAGCAGTTACGGCAGGGGATACAATGAGCAGTTCTTC.